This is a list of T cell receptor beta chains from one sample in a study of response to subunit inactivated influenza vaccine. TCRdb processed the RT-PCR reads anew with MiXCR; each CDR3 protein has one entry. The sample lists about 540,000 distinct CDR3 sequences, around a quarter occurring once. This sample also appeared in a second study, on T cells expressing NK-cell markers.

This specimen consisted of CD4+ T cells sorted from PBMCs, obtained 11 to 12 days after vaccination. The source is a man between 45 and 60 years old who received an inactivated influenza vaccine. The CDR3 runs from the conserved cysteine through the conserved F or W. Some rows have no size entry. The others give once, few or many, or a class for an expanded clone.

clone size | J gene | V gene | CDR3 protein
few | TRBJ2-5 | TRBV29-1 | CSVGMRLKTQYF
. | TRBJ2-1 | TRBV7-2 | CASTPGLSYNEQFF
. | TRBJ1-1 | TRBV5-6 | CASSRRHLNTEAFF
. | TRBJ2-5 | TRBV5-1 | CASRRPAGGQETQYF
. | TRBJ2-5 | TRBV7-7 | CASSLEYRVTETQYF
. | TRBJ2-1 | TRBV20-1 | CSGQGRTSSGRAPEQFF
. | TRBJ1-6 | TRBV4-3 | CASSQANHGTGVSPLHF
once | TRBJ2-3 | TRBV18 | CASSPPILAGITDTQYF
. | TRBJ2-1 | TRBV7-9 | CASSLVSSGRDNEQFF
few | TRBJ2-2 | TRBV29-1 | CSVEDPGELFF
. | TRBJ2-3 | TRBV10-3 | CAISESQGQGTGTQYF
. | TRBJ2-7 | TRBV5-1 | CASSLGQPGGEQYF
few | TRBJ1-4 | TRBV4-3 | CASSRQVATNEKLFF
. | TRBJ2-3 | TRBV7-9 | CASSAAGLGGTDTQYF
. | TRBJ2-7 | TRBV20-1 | CSAQAPERSSYEQYF
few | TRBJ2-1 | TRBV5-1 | CASSGQIYNEQFF
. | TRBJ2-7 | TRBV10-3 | CAISGAPVSYEQYF
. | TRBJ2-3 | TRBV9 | CASSVSLGGGATDTQYF